The present entry profiles one T cell receptor beta chain with its context. iRepertoire HTBI primers and Arm-PCR of CDR3 regions built TCR beta libraries. Via MiXCR, TCRdb re-called the multiplex PCR reads, giving one row per CDR3 protein. The sample has about 400,000 distinct CDR3 sequences, 15% to 20% seen once. The sample comes from a study of regulatory T cells in long-lasting Graves disease. The sample's time point: newly diagnosed GD, antithyroid drugs for less than 3 months. The authors made the TCR library using RNA they extracted from PBMCs. CDR3 length: 16 amino acids. Germline CDR1 is MNHNS and CDR2 is SASEGT. V lost 8 bases, J lost 0 bases, and 14 bases lay in between. These data also featured in a second study, about T cells in Graves' hyperthyroidism and ophthalmopathy.

This chain joins TRBV6-1 and TRBJ2-6; possible D gene TRBD2, 6 bases. This specimen consisted of peripheral blood mononuclear cells (PBMCs), obtained at new diagnosis, from a patient treated with antithyroid drugs. This clonotype originated in a young woman with Graves disease. Here the CDR3 reads CASAPRGSSGANVLTF. The DNA for the CDR3 is TGTGCCAGCGCTCCCCGGGGGTCCTCTGGGGCCAACGTCCTGACTTTC.